The present T cell receptor beta chain was sequenced within a study of cytotoxic CD8 clonotypes in ibrutinib-treated CLL (dated by TCRdb to 2020 to 2023). The study in broad terms: The cohort included some 14 treatment-naive and ten to twelve relapsed/refractory patients; some 18 were IGHV unmutated. Partial responses were observed in about 25 patients and complete responses in 2; after a median follow-up of around 68 months, remission was maintained in around 14 patients and progression was observed in some twelve. The response samples were drawn at a median of 12 months into treatment, with a range of roughly 6 to 36 months. Samples averaged approximately 240,000 productive templates and 90,000 to 95,000 productive rearrangements. Longitudinal samples were obtainable from about 30% of the roughly 86 participants in the trial. Cryopreserved peripheral blood mononuclear cells were obtained prior to treatment, at the time of response, and at either disease progression or sustained remission. All remission and progressive disease samples were collected while patients were still receiving ibrutinib. Beyond this particular receptor, the publication reports: An increase in clonality was observed at ibrutinib response, with clonality remaining stable during sustained remission and falling back toward baseline at progression. Baseline clonality exceeded that of age-matched healthy donors and correlated strongly with circulating CD8+ T-cell counts. Public clonotypes were rare and either shrank or stayed stable during treatment, and the rise in clonality at ibrutinib response reflected expansion of private clonotypes. Sampling times were not matched between patients in sustained remission and patients whose disease was progressing, and lymph node repertoires were not examined.

Note on this clone: The antigen this receptor binds is unknown. One base away there is no much larger clone; base qualities are not given.

Per the publication, the time point label means: about a year on ibrutinib. For TCR beta library preparation, about 2.2 micrograms of genomic DNA was extracted from cryopreserved PBMCs. Longitudinal blood samples from CLL patients on ibrutinib monotherapy were analyzed using high-throughput TCR beta sequencing. The patients took part in an open-label, single-center phase 2 trial of ibrutinib monotherapy. Each clonotype received, on average, about 9.7x coverage in deep resolution sequencing performed on a MiSeq, where the target depth lay between 1 in 1 million and 1 in 200,000 T cells. The immunoSEQ hsTCRB Kit was used to generate TCR beta libraries. The published analysis was carried out like this. The data were analyzed with ImmunoSEQ Analyzer and ImmunoSEQ Data Assistant, and V, D and J gene assignments followed IMGT definitions. Clonality, which ranges from 0 to 1, was calculated by subtracting the normalized Shannon entropy of productive rearrangement frequencies from one. Public clonotype analysis was restricted to overrepresented clonotypes comprising at least 0.05% of each patient's repertoire. About 13 age-matched healthy donor repertoires from immuneACCESS were used as controls for clonality. The table comes from immuneACCESS by way of TCRdb, which keeps in-frame sequences with V and J called. Part of the clones is missing from these tables; in studies checked, under half for an unresolved V gene and the rest for unknown reasons. Clone size and V and J calls were adopted from that table, with D and trimming inferred from the DNA. The sample table lists more than 200,000 clones, just over 70% of them with a count of one. The biggest ten clones account for more than 4.5% of the sample.

CDR1 SGHAT and CDR2 FQDESV were looked up in the germline V gene (reference sequence). V lost 5 bases and J lost 5 bases; the stretch between them is 7 bases long. The CDR3, cysteine through phenylalanine, is 13 amino acids long. The kept DNA is CDR3 alone, 39 bases in frame from the first base. This TCR derives from a human donor with chronic lymphocytic leukemia. The sequenced sample was PBMCs, obtained after 12 months of ibrutinib treatment. The rearrangement joined TRBV11-1 to TRBJ1-6; 6 matching bases give a weak D call of TRBD1. The CDR3 in this case is CASSRQDNSPLHF. The DNA sequence is as follows: TGTGCCAGCAGCCGACAGGATAATTCACCCCTCCACTTT.